Listed below are T cell receptor beta chains from one sample, sequenced in a study of blood T cell repertoires in COVID-19. TCRdb's table, derived via immunoSEQ multiplex PCR, lists solely in-frame clones and lacks some. The sample records 200,000 to 300,000 clones, more than 75% being singletons. Input material: PBMCs or T cells enriched from blood (not recorded which). These receptors originate from a woman aged 18-30 years who had recovered from COVID-19. CDR3s include the opening cysteine and the closing phenylalanine or tryptophan.

j_call v_call cdr3_aa
TRBJ1-1 TRBV6-2/TRBV6-3 CASSIVNRGGTEAFF
TRBJ1-1 TRBV10-3 CAISGGGTEAFF
TRBJ2-7 TRBV7-3 CASSLSTGSSYEQYF
TRBJ1-5 TRBV6-5 CASGTGDNQPQHF
TRBJ2-1 TRBV7-2 CASSPEGGAHAMNEQFF
TRBJ1-2 TRBV7-8 CASSFQDRVDYGYTF
TRBJ2-1 TRBV11-2 CASSLDLLAGIYEQFF
TRBJ1-1 TRBV4-1 CASSQLFSAGGEGTEAFF
TRBJ1-1 TRBV28 CASSPYGFRESNTEAFF
TRBJ2-5 TRBV9 CASSVEEETQYF
TRBJ2-2 TRBV10-3 CAITAGEGTGELFF
TRBJ2-5 TRBV6-5 CASGGQVQETQYF
TRBJ1-1 TRBV5-1 CASSEDRVNTEAFF
TRBJ2-1 TRBV7-2 CASSPGLAGVFEQFF
TRBJ2-7 TRBV18 CASSPPVLSYEQYF
TRBJ2-2 TRBV6-6 CASSHAGRLAGVGGELFF
TRBJ2-3 TRBV10-3 CAITPTASTDTQYF
TRBJ2-3 TRBV7-8 CASSFDRNIAGANTDTQYF
TRBJ2-5 TRBV28 CASSSWTSGRAGETQYF
TRBJ2-7 TRBV9 CASSARRRGPYEQYF
TRBJ2-7 TRBV5-6 CASSLGRGMRYEQYF
TRBJ2-7 TRBV10-3 CAISESLGLYEQYF
TRBJ2-2 TRBV6-6 CASSYRDINTGELFF
TRBJ2-7 TRBV27 CASSSEGTSGYYEQYF
TRBJ2-7 TRBV19 CASSIRDIPNYEQYF
TRBJ2-3 TRBV11-2 CASSFTAGGLTDTQYF
TRBJ1-5 TRBV27 CASRDLGGQVNQPQHF
TRBJ1-1 TRBV29-1 CSVFLGTGATEAFF
TRBJ1-6 TRBV12-3/TRBV12-4 CASSLTGNSPLHF
TRBJ1-3 TRBV29-1 CSVGQGNTIYF
TRBJ1-4 TRBV19 CATQGAGDGEKLFF
TRBJ2-5 TRBV18 CASSGFGTQETQYF
TRBJ1-1 TRBV11-3 CASSGQGRTEAFF
TRBJ1-1 TRBV19 CASSFYLRQPNTEAFF
TRBJ2-5 TRBV27 CASSTSNLLADVPRDPPETQYF
TRBJ2-7 TRBV7-2 CASSFPGVYEQYF
TRBJ1-5 TRBV6-5 CATSRGLDQPQHF
TRBJ2-3 TRBV30 CAWSVGVPSQYF
TRBJ2-5 TRBV4-2 CASSQDRRGYNQETQYF
TRBJ2-5 TRBV5-1 CASSLPSYGRGQPTFQETQYF
TRBJ2-7 TRBV11-2 CASSRPGTSNYEQYF
TRBJ1-5 TRBV7-2 CASSFDSSNQPQHF
TRBJ2-2 TRBV12-5 CASGSSGTTGPGELFF
TRBJ1-4 TRBV7-2 CASSWTVATNEKLFF
TRBJ2-7 TRBV7-6 CASSPLRGLWGEQYF
TRBJ2-1 TRBV6-5 CASTAGAPYNEQFF
TRBJ1-5 TRBV19 CASSPITGDSLPGSHF
TRBJ1-2 TRBV6-1 CASSEAGQEGYGYTF
TRBJ2-1 TRBV30 CAWSPWEGYNEQFF
TRBJ2-3 TRBV10-1 CASSDRTSIDTQYF
TRBJ1-5 TRBV19 CASSIAADRVQPQHF
TRBJ1-1 TRBV14 CASSQGLGTEAFF
TRBJ1-3 TRBV27 CASSSWGRRNTIYF
TRBJ2-1 TRBV2 CASSEERAGAGGEQFF